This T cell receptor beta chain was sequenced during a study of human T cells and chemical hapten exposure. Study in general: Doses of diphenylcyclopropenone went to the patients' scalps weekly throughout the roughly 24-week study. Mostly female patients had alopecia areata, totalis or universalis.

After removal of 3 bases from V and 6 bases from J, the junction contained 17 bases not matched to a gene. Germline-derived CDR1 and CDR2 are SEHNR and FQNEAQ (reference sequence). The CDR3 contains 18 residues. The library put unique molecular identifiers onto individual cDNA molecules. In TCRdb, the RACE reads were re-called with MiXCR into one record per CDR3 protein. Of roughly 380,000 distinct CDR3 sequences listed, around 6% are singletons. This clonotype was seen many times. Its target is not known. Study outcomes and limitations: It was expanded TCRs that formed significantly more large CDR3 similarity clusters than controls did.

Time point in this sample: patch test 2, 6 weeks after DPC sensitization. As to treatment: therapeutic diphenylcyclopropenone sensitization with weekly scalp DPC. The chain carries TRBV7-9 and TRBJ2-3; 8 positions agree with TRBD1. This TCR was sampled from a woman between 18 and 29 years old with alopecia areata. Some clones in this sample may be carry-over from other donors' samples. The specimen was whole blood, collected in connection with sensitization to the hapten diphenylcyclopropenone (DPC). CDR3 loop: CASSFQPGQGQASDTQYF. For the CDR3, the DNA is TGTGCCAGCAGCTTCCAACCTGGACAGGGACAGGCCTCGGATACGCAGTATTTT.